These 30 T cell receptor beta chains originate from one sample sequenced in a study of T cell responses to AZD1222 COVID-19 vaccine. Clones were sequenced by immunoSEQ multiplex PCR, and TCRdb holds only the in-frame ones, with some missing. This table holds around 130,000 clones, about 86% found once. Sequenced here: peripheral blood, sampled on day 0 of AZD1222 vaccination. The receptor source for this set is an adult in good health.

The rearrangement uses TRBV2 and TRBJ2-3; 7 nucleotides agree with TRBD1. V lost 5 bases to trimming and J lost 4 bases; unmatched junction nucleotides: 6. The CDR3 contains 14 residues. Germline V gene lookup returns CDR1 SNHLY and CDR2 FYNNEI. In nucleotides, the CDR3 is TGTGCCAGCAGTTTTGACAGGGACGCAGATACGCAGTATTTT. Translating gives CASSFDRDADTQYF.

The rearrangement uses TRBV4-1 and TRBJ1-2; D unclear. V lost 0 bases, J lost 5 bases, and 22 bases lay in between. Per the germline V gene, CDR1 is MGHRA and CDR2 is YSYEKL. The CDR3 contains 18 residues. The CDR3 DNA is TGCGCCAGCAGCCAAGATCTTCGGACCCAAGGAGGTCGGTATGGCTACACCTTC. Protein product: CASSQDLRTQGGRYGYTF.

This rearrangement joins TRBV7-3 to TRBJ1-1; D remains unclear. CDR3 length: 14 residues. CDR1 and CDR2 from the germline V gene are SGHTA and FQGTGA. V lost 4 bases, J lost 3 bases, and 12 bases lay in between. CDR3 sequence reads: CASSSNGPDTEAFF. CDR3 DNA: TGTGCCAGCAGCTCTAATGGGCCAGACACTGAAGCTTTCTTT.

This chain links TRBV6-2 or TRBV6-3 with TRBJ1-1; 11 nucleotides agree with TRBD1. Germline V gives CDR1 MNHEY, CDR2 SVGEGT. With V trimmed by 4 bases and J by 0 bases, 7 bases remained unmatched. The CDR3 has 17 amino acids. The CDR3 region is CASSFFRDRGVNTEAFF. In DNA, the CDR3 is TGTGCCAGCAGTTTTTTCCGGGACAGGGGGGTGAACACTGAAGCTTTCTTT.

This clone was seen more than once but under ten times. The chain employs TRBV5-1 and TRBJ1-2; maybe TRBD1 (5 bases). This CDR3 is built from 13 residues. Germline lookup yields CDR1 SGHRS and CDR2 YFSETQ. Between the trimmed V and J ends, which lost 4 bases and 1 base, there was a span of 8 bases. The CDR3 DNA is TGCGCCAGCAGCCCTGACAGTAACTATGGCTACACCTTC. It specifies CASSPDSNYGYTF.

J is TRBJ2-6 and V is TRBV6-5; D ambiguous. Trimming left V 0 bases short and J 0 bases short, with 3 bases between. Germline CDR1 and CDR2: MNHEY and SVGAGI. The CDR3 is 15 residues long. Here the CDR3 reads CASSYSRSGANVLTF. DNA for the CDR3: TGTGCCAGCAGTTACTCCCGCTCTGGGGCCAACGTCCTGACTTTC.

The chain's CDR3 is CASSYEYEQYF. The DNA for the CDR3 is TGTGCCAGCAGTTACGAGTACGAGCAGTACTTC. V and J are TRBV6-2 or TRBV6-3 and TRBJ2-7; no firm D call. The CDR3 has 11 amino acids. Trimming left V 2 bases short and J 4 bases short, with 3 bases between. Per germline, CDR1 MNHEY and CDR2 SVGEGT.

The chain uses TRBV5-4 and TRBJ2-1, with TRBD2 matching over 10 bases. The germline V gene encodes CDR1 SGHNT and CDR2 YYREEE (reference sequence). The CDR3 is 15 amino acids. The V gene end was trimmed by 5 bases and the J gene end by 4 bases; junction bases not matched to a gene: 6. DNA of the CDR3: TGTGCCAGCAGACTTGGACTAGCGGAATACAATGAGCAGTTCTTC. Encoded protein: CASRLGLAEYNEQFF.

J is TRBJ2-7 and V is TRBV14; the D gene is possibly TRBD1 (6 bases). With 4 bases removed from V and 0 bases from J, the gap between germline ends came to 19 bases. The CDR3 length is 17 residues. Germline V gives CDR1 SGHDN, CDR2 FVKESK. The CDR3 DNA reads TGTGCCAGCAGCCCGCTAGAAGAACTGACAGGCTCCTACGAGCAGTACTTC. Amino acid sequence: CASSPLEELTGSYEQYF.

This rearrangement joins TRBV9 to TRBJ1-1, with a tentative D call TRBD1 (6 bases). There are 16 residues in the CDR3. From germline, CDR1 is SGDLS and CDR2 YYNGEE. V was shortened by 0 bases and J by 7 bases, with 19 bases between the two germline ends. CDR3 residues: CASSVALGGARDEAFF. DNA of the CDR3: TGTGCCAGCAGCGTAGCTTTAGGGGGGGCGCGTGATGAAGCTTTCTTT.

The CDR3 reads CASSSVLPYNEQFF. The CDR3 DNA reads as TGTGCCAGCAGCTCCGTTCTACCCTACAATGAGCAGTTCTTC. The chain combines TRBV7-9 with TRBJ2-1; D unresolved. CDR1 and CDR2 from the germline V gene are SEHNR and FQNEAQ (reference sequence). The germline V and J ends were trimmed by 4 bases and 2 bases, with 9 bases remaining between them. The CDR3 extends over 14 amino acids. Full variable domain (missing parts from reference TRBV7-9 and TRBJ2-1): DTGVSQNPRHKITKRGQNVTFRCDPISEHNRLYWYRQTLGQGPEFLTYFQNEAQLEKSRLLSDRFSAERPKGSFSTLEIQRTEQGDSAMYLCASSSVLPYNEQFFGPGTRLTVL.

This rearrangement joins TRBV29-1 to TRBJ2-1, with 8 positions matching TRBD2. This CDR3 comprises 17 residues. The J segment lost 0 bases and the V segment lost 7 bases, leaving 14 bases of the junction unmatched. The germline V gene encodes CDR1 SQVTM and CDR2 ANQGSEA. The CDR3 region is CSDHLRSGGLSYNEQFF. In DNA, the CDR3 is TGCAGCGACCACCTTCGGAGCGGGGGACTCTCCTACAATGAGCAGTTCTTC.

Written as DNA, the CDR3 is TGTGCCATCAAGGCAGGGGGGGATCAGCCCCAGCATTTT. Its protein product is CAIKAGGDQPQHF. The gene calls are TRBV10-3 and TRBJ1-5; 7 bases map to TRBD1. Germline CDR1 reads ENHRY; CDR2 reads SYGVKD. This CDR3 comprises 13 residues. V lost 7 bases, J lost 5 bases, and 5 bases stayed unmatched.

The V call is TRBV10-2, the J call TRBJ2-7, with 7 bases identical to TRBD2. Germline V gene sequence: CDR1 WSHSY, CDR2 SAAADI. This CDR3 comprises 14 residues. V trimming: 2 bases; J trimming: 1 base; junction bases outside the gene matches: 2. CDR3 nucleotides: TGCGCCAGCAGTGAGAGCGGGGTATCCTACGAGCAGTACTTC. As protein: CASSESGVSYEQYF.

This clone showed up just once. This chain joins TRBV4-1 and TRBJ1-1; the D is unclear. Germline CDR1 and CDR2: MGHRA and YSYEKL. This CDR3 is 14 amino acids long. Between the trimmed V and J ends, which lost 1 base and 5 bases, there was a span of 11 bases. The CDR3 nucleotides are TGCGCCAGCAGCCAAGTCGGGGTTGGGACTGAAGCTTTCTTT. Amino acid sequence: CASSQVGVGTEAFF.

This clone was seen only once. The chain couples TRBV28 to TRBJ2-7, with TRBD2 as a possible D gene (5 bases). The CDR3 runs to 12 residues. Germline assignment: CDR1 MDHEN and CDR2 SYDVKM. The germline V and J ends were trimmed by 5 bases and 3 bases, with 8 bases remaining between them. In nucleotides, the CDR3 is TGTGCCAGCAGTAGGACTGGCTACGAGCAGTACTTC. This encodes CASSRTGYEQYF.

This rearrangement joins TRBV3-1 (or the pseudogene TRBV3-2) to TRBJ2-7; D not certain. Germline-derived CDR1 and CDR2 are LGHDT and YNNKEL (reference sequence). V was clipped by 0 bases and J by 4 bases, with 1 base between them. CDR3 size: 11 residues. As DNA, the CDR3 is TGTGCCAGCAGCCAAGATTACGAGCAGTACTTC. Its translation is CASSQDYEQYF.

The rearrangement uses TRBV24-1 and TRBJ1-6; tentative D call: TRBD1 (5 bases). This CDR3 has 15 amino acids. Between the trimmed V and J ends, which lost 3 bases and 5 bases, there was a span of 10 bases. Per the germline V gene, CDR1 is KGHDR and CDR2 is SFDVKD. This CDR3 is CATSDGGIHNSPLHF. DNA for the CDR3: TGTGCCACCAGTGATGGGGGGATCCATAATTCACCCCTCCACTTT.

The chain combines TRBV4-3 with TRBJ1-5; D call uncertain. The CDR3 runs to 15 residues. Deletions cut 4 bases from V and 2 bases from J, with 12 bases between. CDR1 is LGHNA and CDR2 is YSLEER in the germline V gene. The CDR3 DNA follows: TGCGCCAGCAGCCCTCGTGCGGGAGGCAATCAGCCCCAGCATTTT. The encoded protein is CASSPRAGGNQPQHF.

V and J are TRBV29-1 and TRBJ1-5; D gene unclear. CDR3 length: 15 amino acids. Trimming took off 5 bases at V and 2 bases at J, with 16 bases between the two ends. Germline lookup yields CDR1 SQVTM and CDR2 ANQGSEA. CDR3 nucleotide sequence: TGCAGCGTTTTGAGGGTCGCCGGGGGCAATCAGCCCCAGCATTTT. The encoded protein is CSVLRVAGGNQPQHF.

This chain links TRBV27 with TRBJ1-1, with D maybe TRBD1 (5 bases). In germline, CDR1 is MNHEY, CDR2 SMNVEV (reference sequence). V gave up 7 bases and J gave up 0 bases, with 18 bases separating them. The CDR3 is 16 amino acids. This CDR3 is CASKFRPGTVNTEAFF. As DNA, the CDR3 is TGTGCCAGCAAGTTTAGACCCGGGACGGTGAACACTGAAGCTTTCTTT.

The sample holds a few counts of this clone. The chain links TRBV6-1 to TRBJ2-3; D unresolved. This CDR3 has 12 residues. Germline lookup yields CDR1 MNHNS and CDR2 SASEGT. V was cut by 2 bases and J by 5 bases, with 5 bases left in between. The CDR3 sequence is CASSEYQDTQYF. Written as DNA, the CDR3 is TGTGCCAGCAGTGAATATCAAGATACGCAGTATTTT.

The CDR3 DNA reads as TGTGCCAGCAGTTACGCGACAGGGGAGGGCTACACCTTC. Translation gives CASSYATGEGYTF. This rearrangement joins TRBV6-5 to TRBJ1-2; 8 nucleotides match TRBD1. The CDR3 has 13 amino acids. V shed 2 bases, J shed 8 bases, and the junction held 4 bases outside the gene matches. The germline V gene has CDR1 MNHEY and CDR2 SVGAGI.

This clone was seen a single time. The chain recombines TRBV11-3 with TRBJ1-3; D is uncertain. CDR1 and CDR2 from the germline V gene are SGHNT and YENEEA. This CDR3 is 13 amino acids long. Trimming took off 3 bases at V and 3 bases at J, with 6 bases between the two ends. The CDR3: CASSLAFGNTIYF. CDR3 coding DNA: TGTGCCAGCAGCTTGGCGTTTGGAAACACCATATATTTT.

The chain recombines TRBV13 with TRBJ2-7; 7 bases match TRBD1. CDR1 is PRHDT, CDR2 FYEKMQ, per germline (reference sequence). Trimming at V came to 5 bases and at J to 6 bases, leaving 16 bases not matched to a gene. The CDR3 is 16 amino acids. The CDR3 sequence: CASSTRQGSPLVEQYF. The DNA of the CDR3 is TGTGCCAGCAGCACCCGACAGGGCTCACCTTTAGTCGAGCAGTACTTC. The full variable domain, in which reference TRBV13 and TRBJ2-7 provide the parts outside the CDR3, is AAGVIQSPRHLIKEKRETATLKCYPIPRHDTVYWYQQGPGQDPQFLISFYEKMQSDKGSIPDRFSAQQFSDYHSELNMSSLELGDSALYFCASSTRQGSPLVEQYFGPGTRLTVT.

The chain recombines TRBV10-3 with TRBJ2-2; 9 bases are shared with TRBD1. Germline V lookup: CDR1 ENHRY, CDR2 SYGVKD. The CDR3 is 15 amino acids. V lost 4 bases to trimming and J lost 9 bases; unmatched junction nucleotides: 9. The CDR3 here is CAISGGQGGVRELFF. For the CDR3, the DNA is TGTGCCATCAGTGGGGGACAGGGAGGCGTGAGGGAGCTGTTTTTT.

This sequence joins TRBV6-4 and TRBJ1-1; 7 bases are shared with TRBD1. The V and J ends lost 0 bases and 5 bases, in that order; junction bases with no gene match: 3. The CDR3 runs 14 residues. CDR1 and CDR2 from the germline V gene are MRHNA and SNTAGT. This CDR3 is CASSDSSRGTEAFF. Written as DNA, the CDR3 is TGTGCCAGCAGTGACTCAAGCAGGGGGACTGAAGCTTTCTTT.

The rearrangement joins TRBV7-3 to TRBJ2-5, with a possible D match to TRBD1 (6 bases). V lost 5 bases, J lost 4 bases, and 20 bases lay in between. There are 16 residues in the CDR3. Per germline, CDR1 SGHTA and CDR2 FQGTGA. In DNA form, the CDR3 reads TGTGCCAGCAGCAAAACGGGGTCCCTGGGGGCAGAGACCCAGTACTTC. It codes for CASSKTGSLGAETQYF.

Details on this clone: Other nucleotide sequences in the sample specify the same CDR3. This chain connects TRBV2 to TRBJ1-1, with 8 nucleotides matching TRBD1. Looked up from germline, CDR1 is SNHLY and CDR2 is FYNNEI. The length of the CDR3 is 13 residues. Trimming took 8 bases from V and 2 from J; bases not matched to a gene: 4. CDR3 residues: CASSTGANTEAFF. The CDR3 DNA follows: TGTGCCAGCTCGACAGGGGCTAACACTGAAGCTTTCTTT.

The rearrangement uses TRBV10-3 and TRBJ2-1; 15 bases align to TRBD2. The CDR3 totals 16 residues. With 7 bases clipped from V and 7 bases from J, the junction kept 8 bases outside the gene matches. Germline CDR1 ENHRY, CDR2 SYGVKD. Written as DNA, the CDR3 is TGTGCCATCACCGGGACTAGCGGGAGGAGTATTAATGAGCAGTTCTTC. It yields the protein CAITGTSGRSINEQFF.